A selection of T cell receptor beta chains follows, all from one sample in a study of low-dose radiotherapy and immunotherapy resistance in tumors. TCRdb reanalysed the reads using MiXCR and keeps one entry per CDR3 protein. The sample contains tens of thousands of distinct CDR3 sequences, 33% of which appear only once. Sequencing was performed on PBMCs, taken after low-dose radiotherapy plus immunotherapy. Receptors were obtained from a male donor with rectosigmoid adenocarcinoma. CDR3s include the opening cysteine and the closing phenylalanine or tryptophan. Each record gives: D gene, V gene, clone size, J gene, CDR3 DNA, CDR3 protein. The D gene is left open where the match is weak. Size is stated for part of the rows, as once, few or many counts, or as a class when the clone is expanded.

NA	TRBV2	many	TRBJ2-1	TGTGCCAGCAGTGAAGAAGGCAGGCTTAACTTC	CASSEEGRLNF
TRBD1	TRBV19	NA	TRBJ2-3	TGTGCCAGTAGCACCGGGACAGGGGGTTCAGATACGCAGTATTTT	CASSTGTGGSDTQYF
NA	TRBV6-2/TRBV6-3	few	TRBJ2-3	TGTGCCAGTAACCCCTCGGGACTGCTAATAGATACGCAGTATTTT	CASNPSGLLIDTQYF
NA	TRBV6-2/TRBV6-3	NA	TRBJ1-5	TGTGCCAGCAGCGATGGGGTCTGGAATCAGCCCCAGCATTTT	CASSDGVWNQPQHF
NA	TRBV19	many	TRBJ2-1	TGTGCCTCCCGTTTATTCTTACAGGGAGGTCGCAATGAGCAGTTCTTC	CASRLFLQGGRNEQFF
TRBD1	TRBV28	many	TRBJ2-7	TGTGCCAGCAGTCCACATGGGACAGGAAATTTTTACGAGCAGTACTTC	CASSPHGTGNFYEQYF
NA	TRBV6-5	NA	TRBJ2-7	TGTGCCAGCAGTTCGGACGTAACCTACGAGCAGTACTTC	CASSSDVTYEQYF
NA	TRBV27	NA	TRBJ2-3	TGTGCCAGCAGTTTAAGACAGAGCACAGATACGCAGTATTTT	CASSLRQSTDTQYF
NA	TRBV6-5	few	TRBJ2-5	TGTGCCAGCAGTCGACACGTCAAGGGGCTCCAAGAGACCCAGTACTTC	CASSRHVKGLQETQYF
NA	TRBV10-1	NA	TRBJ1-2	TGCGCCAGCAGTGAACGGACAAACTATGGCTACACCTTC	CASSERTNYGYTF
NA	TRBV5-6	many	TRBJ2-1	TGTGCCAGCAGTTTACCCGGGACTCCGAACTACAATGAGCAGTTCTTC	CASSLPGTPNYNEQFF